The T cell receptor (beta chain) under discussion was sequenced for a study of CD8+CD57+ T cells in acquired aplastic anemia. V shed 7 bases, J shed 2 bases, and the junction held 6 bases outside the gene matches. This CDR3 contains 14 residues. The germline CDR1 and CDR2 sequences are LNHDA and SQIVND (reference sequence). TCR beta VDJ and CDR3 were profiled, and genomic DNA was the template. One entry per CDR3 protein, called by TCRdb with MiXCR from the reads. The sample lists a few hundred thousand distinct CDR3 sequences, 55% to 60% occurring once. The table lists this clonotype with many counts.

The sample consisted of sorted CD4+, CD8+, or CD8+CD57+ T cells (not recorded which) from PBMCs. The receptor's source is a human donor with severe aplastic anemia or a healthy control (not recorded which). The chain is built from TRBV19 and TRBJ1-1; 8 positions agree with TRBD1. CDR3 residues: CASILDRVNTEAFF. As DNA, the CDR3 is TGTGCCAGTATCCTGGACAGGGTCAACACTGAAGCTTTCTTT.